This T cell receptor (beta chain) was identified in a study of TIL therapy for anti-PD-1-resistant metastatic lung cancer. Study information: Median patient age was almost 55, ranging roughly 38-75 years.

The table lists this clone with a few counts. Time point of the sample: pre-treatment sample, taken before nivolumab and TIL therapy. Patients were adults with stage 4 NSCLC. V was pared by 7 bases and J by 3 bases, with 10 bases between. CDR1 is SGHRS, CDR2 YFSETQ, per germline. This CDR3 contains 12 residues. Sequencing used immunoSEQ v3. Sequencing depth was approximately 1.8 million read pairs for survey level, roughly 4.5-6 million for deep. Assay: immunoSEQ multiplex PCR; the TCRdb copy retains only in-frame clones and omits some. The sample holds nearly 60,000 clones, around 67% seen once. The receptor was isolated from a person aged 25 to 79 with non-small cell lung cancer. V is TRBV5-1 and J is TRBJ1-1; D uncertain. This specimen was blood, taken at baseline. The chain's CDR3 is CASSMLDTEAFF. CDR3 nucleotide sequence: TGCGCCAGCTCCATGTTGGACACTGAAGCTTTCTTT.